Sequencing of this T cell receptor beta chain was carried out in a study of regulatory T cells in long-lasting Graves disease. Combining iRepertoire HTBI primers with Arm-PCR of CDR3 regions, the authors built TCR beta libraries. TCRdb recomputed calls from the multiplex PCR reads with MiXCR, one row per CDR3 protein. This table holds a few hundred thousand distinct CDR3 sequences, about 15% found once. This clonotype was found a few times. Antigen specificity is unknown. V dropped 6 bases and J dropped 7; count of bases not matched to a gene: 6. Germline V gene sequence: CDR1 SGHDN, CDR2 FVKESK. CDR3 length equals 14 residues. General study results and limits: Thyroid tissue went unstudied; only peripheral blood was examined.

Stated time point: newly diagnosed GD, antithyroid drugs for less than 3 months. Extracted RNA from PBMCs served as the source of the TCR library. These data are also associated with another study on T cells in Graves' hyperthyroidism and ophthalmopathy. This second report adds: Uncontrolled infection, other autoimmune disease, pregnancy or lactation disqualified patients from enrolment. Stable hyperthyroidism was told apart from ophthalmopathy by a model built on 13 V-J features.

Sample: peripheral blood mononuclear cells (PBMCs), taken at new diagnosis, from a patient treated with antithyroid drugs. The TCR sequence derives from a woman in her thirties or forties with Graves disease. The chain recombines TRBV14 with TRBJ2-2; 9 positions agree with TRBD2. The CDR3: CASSLSGSGGELFF. The CDR3 region has the DNA TGTGCCAGCAGTCTTAGCGGGAGTGGCGGGGAGCTGTTTTTT.